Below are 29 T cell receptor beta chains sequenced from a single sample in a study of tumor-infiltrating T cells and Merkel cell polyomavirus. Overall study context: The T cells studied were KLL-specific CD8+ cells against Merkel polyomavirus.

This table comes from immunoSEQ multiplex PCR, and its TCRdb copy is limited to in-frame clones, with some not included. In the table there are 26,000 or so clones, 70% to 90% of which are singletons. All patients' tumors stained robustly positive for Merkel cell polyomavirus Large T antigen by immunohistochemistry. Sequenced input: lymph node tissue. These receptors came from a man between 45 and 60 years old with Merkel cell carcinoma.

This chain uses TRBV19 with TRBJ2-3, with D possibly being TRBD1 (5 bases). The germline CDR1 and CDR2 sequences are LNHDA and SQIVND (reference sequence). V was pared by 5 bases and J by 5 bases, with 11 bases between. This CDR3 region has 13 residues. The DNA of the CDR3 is TGTGCCAGTAGTTGGGGTACAGGAGATACGCAGTATTTT. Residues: CASSWGTGDTQYF.

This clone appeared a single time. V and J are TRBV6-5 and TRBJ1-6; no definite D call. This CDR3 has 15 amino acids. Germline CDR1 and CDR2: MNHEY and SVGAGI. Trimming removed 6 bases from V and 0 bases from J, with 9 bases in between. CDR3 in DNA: TGTGCCAGCAGCGAGGGAACCTCCTATAATTCACCCCTCCACTTT. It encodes CASSEGTSYNSPLHF.

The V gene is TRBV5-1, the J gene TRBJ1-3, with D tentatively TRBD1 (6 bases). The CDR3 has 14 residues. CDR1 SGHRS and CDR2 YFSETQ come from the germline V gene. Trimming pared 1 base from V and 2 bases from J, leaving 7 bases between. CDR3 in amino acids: CASSLTGTGNTIYF. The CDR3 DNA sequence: TGCGCCAGCAGCTTGACAGGGACTGGAAACACCATATATTTT.

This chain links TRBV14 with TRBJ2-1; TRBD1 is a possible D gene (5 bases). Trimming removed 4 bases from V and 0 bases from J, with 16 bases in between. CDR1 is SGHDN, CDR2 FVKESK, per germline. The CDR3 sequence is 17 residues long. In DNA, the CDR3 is TGTGCCAGCAGCCCCGCCAGGGCCTTGCGCTCCTACAATGAGCAGTTCTTC. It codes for CASSPARALRSYNEQFF.

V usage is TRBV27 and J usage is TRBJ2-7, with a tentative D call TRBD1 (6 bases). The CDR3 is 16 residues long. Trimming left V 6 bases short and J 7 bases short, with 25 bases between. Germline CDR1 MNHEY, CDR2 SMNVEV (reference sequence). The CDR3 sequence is CASRTLPTSGGFEQYF. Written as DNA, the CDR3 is TGTGCCAGCAGGACACTACCCACTAGTGGGGGCTTTGAGCAGTACTTC.

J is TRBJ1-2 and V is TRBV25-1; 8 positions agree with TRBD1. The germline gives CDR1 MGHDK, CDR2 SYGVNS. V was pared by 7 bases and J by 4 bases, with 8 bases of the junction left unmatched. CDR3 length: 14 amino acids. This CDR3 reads CASTRTGRFYGYTF. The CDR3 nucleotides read TGTGCCAGCACCCGGACAGGGCGATTCTATGGCTACACCTTC.

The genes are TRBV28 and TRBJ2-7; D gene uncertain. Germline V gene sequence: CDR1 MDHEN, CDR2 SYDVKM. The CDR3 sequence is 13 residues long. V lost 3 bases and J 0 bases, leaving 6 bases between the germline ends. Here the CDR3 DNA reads TGTGCCAGCAGTTTGCCAGTCTCCTACGAGCAGTACTTC. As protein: CASSLPVSYEQYF.

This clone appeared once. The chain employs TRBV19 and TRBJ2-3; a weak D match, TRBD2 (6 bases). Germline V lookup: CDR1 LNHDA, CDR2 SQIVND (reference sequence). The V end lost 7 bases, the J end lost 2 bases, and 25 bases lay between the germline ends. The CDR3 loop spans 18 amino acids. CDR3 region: CASKRAGLEGFSTDTQYF. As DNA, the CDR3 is TGTGCCAGTAAAAGGGCGGGGTTGGAGGGTTTTTCCACAGATACGCAGTATTTT. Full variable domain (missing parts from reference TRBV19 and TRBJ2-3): DGGITQSPKYLFRKEGQNVTLSCEQNLNHDAMYWYRQDPGQGLRLIYYSQIVNDFQKGDIAEGYSVSREKKESFPLTVTSAQKNPTAFYLCASKRAGLEGFSTDTQYFGPGTRLTVL.

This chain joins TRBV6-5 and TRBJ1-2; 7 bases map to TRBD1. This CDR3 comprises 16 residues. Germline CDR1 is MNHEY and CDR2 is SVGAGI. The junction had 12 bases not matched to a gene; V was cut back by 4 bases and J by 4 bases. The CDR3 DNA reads TGTGCCAGCAGTTTAGGACAGGCCCCGCGAGGCTATGGCTACACCTTC. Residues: CASSLGQAPRGYGYTF.

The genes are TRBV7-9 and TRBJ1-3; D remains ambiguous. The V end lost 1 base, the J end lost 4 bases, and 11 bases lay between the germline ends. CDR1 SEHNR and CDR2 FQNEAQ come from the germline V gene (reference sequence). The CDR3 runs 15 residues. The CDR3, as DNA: TGTGCCAGCAGCTTAGTTCCGGGATCCGGAAACACCATATATTTT. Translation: CASSLVPGSGNTIYF.

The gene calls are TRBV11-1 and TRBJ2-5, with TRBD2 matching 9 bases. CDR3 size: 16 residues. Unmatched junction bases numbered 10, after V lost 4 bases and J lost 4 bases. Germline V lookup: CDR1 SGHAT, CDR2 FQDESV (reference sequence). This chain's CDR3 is CASSYGRGSGRETQYF. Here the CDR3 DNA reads TGTGCCAGCAGCTATGGAAGGGGTAGCGGGAGAGAGACCCAGTACTTC.

The CDR3 reads CASRPAYYEQYF. Here the CDR3 DNA reads TGTGCCAGCAGACCCGCGTATTATGAGCAGTACTTC. The J gene is TRBJ2-7, the V gene TRBV7-2, with D unclear. CDR1 and CDR2 (germline): SGHTA, FQGNSA. The length of the CDR3 is 12 residues. Between the trimmed V and J ends, which lost 6 bases and 7 bases, there was a span of 13 bases.

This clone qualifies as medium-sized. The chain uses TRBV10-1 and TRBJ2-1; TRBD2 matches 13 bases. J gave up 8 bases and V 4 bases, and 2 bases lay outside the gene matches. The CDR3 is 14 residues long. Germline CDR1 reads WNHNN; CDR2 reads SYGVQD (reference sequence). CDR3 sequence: CASSGTSGSDEQFF. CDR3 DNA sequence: TGCGCCAGCAGTGGGACTAGCGGGAGTGATGAGCAGTTCTTC.

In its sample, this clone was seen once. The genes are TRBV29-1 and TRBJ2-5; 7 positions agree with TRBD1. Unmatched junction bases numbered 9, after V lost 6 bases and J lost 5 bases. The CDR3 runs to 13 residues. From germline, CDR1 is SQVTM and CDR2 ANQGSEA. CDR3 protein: CSVDRVSGETQYF. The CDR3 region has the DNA TGCAGCGTCGACAGGGTATCTGGGGAGACCCAGTACTTC. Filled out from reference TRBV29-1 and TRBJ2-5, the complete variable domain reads SAVISQKPSRDICQRGTSLTIQCQVDSQVTMMFWYRQQPGQSLTLIATANQGSEATYESGFVIDKFPISRPNLTFSTLTVSNMSPEDSSIYLCSVDRVSGETQYFGPGTRLLVL.

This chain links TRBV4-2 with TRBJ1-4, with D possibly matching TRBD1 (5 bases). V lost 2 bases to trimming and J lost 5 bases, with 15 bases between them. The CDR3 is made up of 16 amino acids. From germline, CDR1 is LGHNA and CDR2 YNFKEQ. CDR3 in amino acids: CASSQRWGEPNEKLFF. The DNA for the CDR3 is TGTGCCAGCAGCCAACGGTGGGGGGAACCGAATGAAAAACTGTTTTTT.

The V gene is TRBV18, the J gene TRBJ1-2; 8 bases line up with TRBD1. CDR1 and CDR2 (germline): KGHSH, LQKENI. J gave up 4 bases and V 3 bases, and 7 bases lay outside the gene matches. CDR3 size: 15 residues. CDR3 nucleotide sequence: TGTGCCAGCTCACCCTCAGGGACAGGCGGCTATGGCTACACCTTC. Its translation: CASSPSGTGGYGYTF.

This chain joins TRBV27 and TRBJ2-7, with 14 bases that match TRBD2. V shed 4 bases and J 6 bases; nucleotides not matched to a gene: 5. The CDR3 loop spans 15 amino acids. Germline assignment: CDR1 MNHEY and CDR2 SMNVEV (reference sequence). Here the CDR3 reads CASSSPTSGRVEQYF. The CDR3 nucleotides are TGTGCCAGCAGTTCACCGACTAGCGGGAGGGTCGAGCAGTACTTC.

The CDR3 sequence: CAWRVFGTGVTGELFF. Written as DNA, the CDR3 is TGTGCCTGGAGGGTTTTCGGGACAGGGGTTACCGGGGAGCTGTTTTTT. The chain is built from TRBV30 and TRBJ2-2; 10 bases are shared with TRBD1. From germline, CDR1 is GTSNPN and CDR2 SVGIG (reference sequence). The V gene end was trimmed by 3 bases and the J gene end by 5 bases; junction bases not matched to a gene: 9. The CDR3 covers 16 residues.

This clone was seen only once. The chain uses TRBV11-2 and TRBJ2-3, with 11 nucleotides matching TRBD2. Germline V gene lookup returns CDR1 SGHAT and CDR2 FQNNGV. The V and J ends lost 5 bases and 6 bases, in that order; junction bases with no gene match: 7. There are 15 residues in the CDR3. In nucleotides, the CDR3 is TGTGCCAGCAGCCCGACTAGCGGGGCTTCCGATACGCAGTATTTT. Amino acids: CASSPTSGASDTQYF.

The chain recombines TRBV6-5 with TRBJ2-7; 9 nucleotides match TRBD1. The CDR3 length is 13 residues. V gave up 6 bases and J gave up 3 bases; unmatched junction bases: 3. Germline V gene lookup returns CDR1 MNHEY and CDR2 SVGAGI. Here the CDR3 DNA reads TGTGCCAGCAGACGGGGACAGGGCTACGAGCAGTACTTC. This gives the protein CASRRGQGYEQYF.

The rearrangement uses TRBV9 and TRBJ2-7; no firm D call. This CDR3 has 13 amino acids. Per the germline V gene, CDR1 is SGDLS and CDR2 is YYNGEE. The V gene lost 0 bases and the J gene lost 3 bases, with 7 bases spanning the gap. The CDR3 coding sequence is TGTGCCAGCAGCGTAGTACCGGGCTACGAGCAGTACTTC. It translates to CASSVVPGYEQYF. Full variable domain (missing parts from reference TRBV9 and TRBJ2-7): DSGVTQTPKHLITATGQRVTLRCSPRSGDLSVYWYQQSLDQGLQFLIQYYNGEERAKGNILERFSAQQFPDLHSELNLSSLELGDSALYFCASSVVPGYEQYFGPGTRLTVT.

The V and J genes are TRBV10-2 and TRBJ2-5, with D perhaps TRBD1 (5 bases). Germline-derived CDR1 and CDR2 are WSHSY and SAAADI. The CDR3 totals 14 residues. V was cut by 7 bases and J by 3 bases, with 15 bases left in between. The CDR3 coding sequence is TGCGCCAGCACCATGGACACGGCTAAAGAGACCCAGTACTTC. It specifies CASTMDTAKETQYF.

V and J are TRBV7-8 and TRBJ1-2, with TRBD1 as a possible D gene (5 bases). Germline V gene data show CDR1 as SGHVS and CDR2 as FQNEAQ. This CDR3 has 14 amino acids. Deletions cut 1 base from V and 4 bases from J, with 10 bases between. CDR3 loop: CASSLGDSRYGYTF. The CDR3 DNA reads TGTGCCAGCAGCTTAGGGGACTCCCGCTATGGCTACACCTTC.

The CDR3 protein is CASRGQGRYGYTF. The CDR3 DNA reads as TGTGCCAGTAGGGGACAGGGGCGGTATGGCTACACCTTC. The chain uses TRBV19 and TRBJ1-2; the match to TRBD1 covers 10 bases. CDR1 and CDR2 from the germline V gene are LNHDA and SQIVND (reference sequence). Germline trimming cut 6 bases from V and 5 bases from J; bases unmatched to any gene: 3. The CDR3 has 13 residues.

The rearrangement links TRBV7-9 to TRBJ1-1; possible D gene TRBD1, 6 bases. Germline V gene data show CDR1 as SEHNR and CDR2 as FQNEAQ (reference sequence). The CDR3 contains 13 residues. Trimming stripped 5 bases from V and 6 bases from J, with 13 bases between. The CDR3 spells CASSLTGSSEAFF. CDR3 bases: TGTGCCAGCAGCCTCACAGGGTCCTCTGAAGCTTTCTTT.

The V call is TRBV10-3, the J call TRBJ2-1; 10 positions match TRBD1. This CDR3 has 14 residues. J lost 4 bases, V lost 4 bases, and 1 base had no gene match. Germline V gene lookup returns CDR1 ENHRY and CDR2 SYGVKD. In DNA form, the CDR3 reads TGTGCCATCAGTGGGACAGGGGGGTACAATGAGCAGTTCTTC. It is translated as CAISGTGGYNEQFF.

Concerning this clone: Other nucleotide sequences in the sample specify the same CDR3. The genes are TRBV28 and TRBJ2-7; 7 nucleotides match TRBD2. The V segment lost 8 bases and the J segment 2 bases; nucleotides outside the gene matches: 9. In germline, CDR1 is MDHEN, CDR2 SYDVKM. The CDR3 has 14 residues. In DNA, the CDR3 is TGTGCCAGCTCTTTGGGAGGGAGGGCCTACGAGCAGTACTTC. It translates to CASSLGGRAYEQYF.

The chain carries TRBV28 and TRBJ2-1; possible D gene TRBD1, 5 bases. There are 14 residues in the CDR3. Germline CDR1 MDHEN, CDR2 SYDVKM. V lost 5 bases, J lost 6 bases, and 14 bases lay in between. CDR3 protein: CASSSQGVVNEQFF. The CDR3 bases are TGTGCCAGCAGTAGCCAGGGTGTAGTCAATGAGCAGTTCTTC.

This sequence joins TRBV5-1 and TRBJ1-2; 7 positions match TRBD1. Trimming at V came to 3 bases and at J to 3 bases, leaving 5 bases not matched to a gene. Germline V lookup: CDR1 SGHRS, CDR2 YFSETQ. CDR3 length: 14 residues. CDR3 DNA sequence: TGCGCCAGCAGCTCTAGGGGGCTGGACTATGGCTACACCTTC. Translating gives CASSSRGLDYGYTF.